This T cell receptor (beta chain) was sequenced during a study of circulating and synovial CD4+ cells in juvenile arthritis. The assay was immunoSEQ multiplex PCR, and TCRdb's table has in-frame clones only and misses some. The repertoire has around 30,000 clones, 90% to 95% of them found once; the top ten carry roughly 0.7%. J was trimmed by 8 bases and V by 4 bases; bases with no gene match: 10. The CDR3 spans 15 residues. Germline loops: CDR1 LGHNA, CDR2 YSLEER. Concerning this clone itself: As yet, its antigen is unknown.

Whole-study results and caveats: Compared with bulk blood, circulating pathogenic-like lymphocytes shared substantially more CDR3 sequences with synovial T cells.

The source is a human donor with juvenile idiopathic arthritis. Sample: CD4+ T cells from blood. J is TRBJ1-4 and V is TRBV4-3; 7 bases map to TRBD1. The CDR3 DNA reads TGCGCCAGCAGCCGCTCGGGACAGAGAACGGAAAAACTGTTTTTT. Protein: CASSRSGQRTEKLFF.